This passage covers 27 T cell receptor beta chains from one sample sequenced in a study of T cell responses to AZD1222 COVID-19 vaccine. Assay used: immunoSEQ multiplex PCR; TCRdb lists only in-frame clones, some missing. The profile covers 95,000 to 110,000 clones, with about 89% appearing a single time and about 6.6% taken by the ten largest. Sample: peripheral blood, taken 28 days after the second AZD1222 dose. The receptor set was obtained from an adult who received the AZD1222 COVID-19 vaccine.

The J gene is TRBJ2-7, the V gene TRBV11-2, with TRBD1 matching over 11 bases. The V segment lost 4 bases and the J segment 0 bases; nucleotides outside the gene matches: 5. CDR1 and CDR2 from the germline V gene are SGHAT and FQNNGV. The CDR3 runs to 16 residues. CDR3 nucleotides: TGTGCCAGCAGCTCAATGGGGACAGGGGGCTCCTACGAGCAGTACTTC. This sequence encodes CASSSMGTGGSYEQYF.

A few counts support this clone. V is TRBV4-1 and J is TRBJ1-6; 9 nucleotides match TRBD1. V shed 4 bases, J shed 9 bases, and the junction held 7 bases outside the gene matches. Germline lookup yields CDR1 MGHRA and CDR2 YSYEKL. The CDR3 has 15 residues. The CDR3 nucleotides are TGCGCCAGCAGCCGGGTACAGGGGGCTGGTTCACCCCTCCACTTT. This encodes CASSRVQGAGSPLHF.

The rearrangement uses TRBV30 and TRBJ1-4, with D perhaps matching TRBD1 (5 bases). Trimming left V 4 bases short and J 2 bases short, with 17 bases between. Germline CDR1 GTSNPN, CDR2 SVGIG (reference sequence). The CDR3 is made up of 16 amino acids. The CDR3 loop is CAWTLRGSGTNEKLFF. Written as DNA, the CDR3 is TGTGCCTGGACGCTCCGGGGGTCAGGGACTAATGAAAAACTGTTTTTT.

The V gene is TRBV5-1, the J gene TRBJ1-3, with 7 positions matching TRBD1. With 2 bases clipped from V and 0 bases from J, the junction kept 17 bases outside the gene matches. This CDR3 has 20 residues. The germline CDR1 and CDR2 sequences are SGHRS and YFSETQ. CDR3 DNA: TGCGCCAGCAGCTTTGCCCCCAGGACAGGAATACAACGCTCTGGAAACACCATATATTTT. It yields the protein CASSFAPRTGIQRSGNTIYF. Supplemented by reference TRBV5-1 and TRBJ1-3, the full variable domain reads KAGVTQTPRYLIKTRGQQVTLSCSPISGHRSVSWYQQTPGQGLQFLFEYFSETQRNKGNFPGRFSGRQFSNSRSEMNVSTLELGDSALYLCASSFAPRTGIQRSGNTIYFGEGSWLTVV.

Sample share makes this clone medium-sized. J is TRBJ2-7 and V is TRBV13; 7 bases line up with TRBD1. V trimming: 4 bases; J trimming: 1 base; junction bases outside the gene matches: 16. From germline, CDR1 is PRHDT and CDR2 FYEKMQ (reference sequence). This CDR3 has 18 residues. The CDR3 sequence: CASSSAGTGTAISYEQYF. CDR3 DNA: TGTGCCAGCAGCTCCGCAGGGACCGGGACAGCCATTTCCTACGAGCAGTACTTC.

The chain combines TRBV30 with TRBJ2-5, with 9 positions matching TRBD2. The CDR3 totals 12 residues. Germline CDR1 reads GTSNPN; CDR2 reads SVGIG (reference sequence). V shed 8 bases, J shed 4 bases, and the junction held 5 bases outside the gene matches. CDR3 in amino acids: CAASSGTETQYF. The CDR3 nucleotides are TGTGCCGCCTCTAGCGGGACAGAGACCCAGTACTTC.

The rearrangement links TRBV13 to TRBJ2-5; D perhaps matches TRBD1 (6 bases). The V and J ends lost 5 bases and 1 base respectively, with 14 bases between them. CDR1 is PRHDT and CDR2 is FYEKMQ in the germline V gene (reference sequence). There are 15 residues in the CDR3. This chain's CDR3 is CASSGVQGLQETQYF. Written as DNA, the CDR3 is TGTGCCAGCAGCGGAGTACAGGGCCTCCAAGAGACCCAGTACTTC. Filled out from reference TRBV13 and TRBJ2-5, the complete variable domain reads AAGVIQSPRHLIKEKRETATLKCYPIPRHDTVYWYQQGPGQDPQFLISFYEKMQSDKGSIPDRFSAQQFSDYHSELNMSSLELGDSALYFCASSGVQGLQETQYFGPGTRLLVL.

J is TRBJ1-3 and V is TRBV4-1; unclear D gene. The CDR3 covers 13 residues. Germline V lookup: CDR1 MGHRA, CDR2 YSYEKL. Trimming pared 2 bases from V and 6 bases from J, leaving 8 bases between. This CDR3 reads CASSQFGSNTIYF. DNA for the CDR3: TGCGCCAGCAGCCAATTTGGGTCAAACACCATATATTTT.

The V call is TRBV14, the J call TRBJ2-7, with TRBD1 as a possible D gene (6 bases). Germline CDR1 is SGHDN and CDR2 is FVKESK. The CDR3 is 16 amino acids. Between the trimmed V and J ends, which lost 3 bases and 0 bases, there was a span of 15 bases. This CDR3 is CASSQLTGIASYEQYF. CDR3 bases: TGTGCCAGCAGCCAGCTTACAGGGATTGCCTCCTACGAGCAGTACTTC.

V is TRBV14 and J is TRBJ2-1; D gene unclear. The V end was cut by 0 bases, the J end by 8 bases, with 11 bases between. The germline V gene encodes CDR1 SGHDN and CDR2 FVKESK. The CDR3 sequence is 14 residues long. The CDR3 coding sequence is TGTGCCAGCAGCCAAGATCAAGTGGTCGATGAGCAGTTCTTC. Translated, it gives CASSQDQVVDEQFF.

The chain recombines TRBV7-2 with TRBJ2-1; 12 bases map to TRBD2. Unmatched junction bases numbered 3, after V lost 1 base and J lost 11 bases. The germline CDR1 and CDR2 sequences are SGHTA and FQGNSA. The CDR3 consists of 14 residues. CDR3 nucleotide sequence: TGTGCCAGCAGCTTAGAACTAGCGGGGGGACAGCAGTTCTTC. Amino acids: CASSLELAGGQQFF.

CDR3 in amino acids: CASSEGSLFYNEQFF. The CDR3 DNA reads TGTGCCAGCAGTGAAGGGAGCCTTTTCTACAATGAGCAGTTCTTC. The V gene is TRBV2, the J gene TRBJ2-1; no firm D call. The CDR3 loop spans 15 amino acids. Germline CDR1 is SNHLY and CDR2 is FYNNEI. The ends were cut back, 1 base at V and 3 bases at J, with 10 bases in the middle.

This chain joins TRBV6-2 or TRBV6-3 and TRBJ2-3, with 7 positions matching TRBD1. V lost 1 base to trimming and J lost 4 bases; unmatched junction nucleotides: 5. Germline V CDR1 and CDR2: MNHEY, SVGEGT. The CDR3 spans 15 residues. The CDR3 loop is CASSYLTGVADTQYF. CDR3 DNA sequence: TGTGCCAGCAGTTACTTAACAGGGGTCGCAGATACGCAGTATTTT.

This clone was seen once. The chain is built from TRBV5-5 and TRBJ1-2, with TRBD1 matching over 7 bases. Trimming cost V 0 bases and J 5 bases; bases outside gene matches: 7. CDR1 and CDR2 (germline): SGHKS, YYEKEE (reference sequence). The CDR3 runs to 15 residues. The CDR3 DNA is TGTGCCAGCAGCTTGGTAACTGAGGGGGCTTATGGCTACACCTTC. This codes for CASSLVTEGAYGYTF.

The CDR3 protein is CSFRGYDTEAFF. In DNA form, the CDR3 reads TGCAGCTTCAGGGGTTACGACACTGAAGCTTTCTTT. This rearrangement joins TRBV29-1 to TRBJ1-1; D is perhaps TRBD1 (6 bases). This CDR3 spans 12 amino acids. CDR1 and CDR2 (germline): SQVTM, ANQGSEA. Trimming pared 8 bases from V and 3 bases from J, leaving 13 bases between.

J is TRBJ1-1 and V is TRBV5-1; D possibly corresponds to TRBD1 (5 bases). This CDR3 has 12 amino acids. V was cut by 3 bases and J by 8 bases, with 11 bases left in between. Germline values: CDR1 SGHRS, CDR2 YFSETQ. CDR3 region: CASSYSGTEAFF. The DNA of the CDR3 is TGCGCCAGCAGCTACAGCGGGACCGAAGCTTTCTTT. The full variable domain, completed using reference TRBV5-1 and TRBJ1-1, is KAGVTQTPRYLIKTRGQQVTLSCSPISGHRSVSWYQQTPGQGLQFLFEYFSETQRNKGNFPGRFSGRQFSNSRSEMNVSTLELGDSALYLCASSYSGTEAFFGQGTRLTVV.

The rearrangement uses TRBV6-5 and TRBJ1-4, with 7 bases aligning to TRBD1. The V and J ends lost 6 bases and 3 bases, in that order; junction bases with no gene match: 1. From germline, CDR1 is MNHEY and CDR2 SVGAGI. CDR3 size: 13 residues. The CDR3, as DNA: TGTGCCAGCAGACAGGGGTCTAATGAAAAACTGTTTTTT. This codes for CASRQGSNEKLFF.

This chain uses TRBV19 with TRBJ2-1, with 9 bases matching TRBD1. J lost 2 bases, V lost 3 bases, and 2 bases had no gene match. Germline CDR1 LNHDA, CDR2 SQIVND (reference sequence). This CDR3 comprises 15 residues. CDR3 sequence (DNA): TGTGCCAGTAGTATTGACAGGGGGGCCTACAATGAGCAGTTCTTC. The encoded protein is CASSIDRGAYNEQFF.

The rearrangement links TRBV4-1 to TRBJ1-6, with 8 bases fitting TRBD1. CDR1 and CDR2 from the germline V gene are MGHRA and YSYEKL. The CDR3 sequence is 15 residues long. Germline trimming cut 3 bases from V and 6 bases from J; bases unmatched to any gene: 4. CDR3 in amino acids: CASSQDGQGNSPLHF. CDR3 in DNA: TGCGCCAGCAGCCAGGACGGACAGGGTAATTCACCCCTCCACTTT.

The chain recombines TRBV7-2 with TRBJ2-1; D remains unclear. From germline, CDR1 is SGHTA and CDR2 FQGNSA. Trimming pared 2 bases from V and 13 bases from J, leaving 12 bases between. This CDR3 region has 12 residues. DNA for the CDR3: TGTGCCAGCAGCTTAAGCGTACCCAATCAGTTCTTC. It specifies CASSLSVPNQFF.

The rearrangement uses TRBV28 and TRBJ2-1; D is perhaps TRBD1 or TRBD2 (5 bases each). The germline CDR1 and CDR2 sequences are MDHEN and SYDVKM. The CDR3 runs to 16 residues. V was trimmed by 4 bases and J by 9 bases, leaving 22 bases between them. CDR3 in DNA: TGTGCCAGCAGTTCACCGGGACGGAGGTTAGATGGTGAGCAGTTCTTC. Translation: CASSSPGRRLDGEQFF.

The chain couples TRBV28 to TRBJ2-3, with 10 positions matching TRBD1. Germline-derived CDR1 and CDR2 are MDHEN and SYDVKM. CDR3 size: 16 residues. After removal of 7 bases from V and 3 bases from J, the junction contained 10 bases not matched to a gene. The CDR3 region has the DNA TGTGCCAGCATTCGGGACAGGGGAAGGAGTACAGATACGCAGTATTTT. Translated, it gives CASIRDRGRSTDTQYF.

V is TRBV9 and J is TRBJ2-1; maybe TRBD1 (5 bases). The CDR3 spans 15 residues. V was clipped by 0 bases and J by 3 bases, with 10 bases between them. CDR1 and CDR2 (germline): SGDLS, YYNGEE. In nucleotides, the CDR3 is TGTGCCAGCAGCGTAGCTACAGGCGTCTACAATGAGCAGTTCTTC. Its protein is CASSVATGVYNEQFF.

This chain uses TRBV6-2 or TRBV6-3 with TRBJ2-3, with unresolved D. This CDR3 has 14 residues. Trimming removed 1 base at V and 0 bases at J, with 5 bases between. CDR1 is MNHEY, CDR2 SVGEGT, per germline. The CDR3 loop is CASSYFPSTDTQYF. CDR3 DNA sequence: TGTGCCAGCAGTTACTTCCCTAGCACAGATACGCAGTATTTT.

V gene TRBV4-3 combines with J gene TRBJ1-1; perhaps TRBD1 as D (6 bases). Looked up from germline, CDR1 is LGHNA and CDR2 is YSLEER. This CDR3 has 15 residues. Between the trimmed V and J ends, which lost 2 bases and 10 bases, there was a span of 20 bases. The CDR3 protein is CASSQLAGAPVGAFF. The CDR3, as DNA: TGCGCCAGCAGCCAACTCGCAGGGGCCCCCGTTGGAGCTTTCTTT.

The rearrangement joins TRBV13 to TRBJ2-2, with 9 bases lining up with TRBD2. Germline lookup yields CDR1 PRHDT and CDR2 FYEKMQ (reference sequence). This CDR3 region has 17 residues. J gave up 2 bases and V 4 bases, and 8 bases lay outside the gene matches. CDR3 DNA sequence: TGTGCCAGCAGCTCCTCCCCTAGCGGGATTAACACCGGGGAGCTGTTTTTT. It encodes CASSSSPSGINTGELFF.

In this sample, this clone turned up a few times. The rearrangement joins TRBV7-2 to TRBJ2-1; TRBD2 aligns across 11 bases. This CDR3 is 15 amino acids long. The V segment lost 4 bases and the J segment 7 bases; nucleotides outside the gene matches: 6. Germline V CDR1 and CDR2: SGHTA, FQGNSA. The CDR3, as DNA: TGTGCCAGCAGCTATACTAGCGGGAGACGGAATGAGCAGTTCTTC. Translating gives CASSYTSGRRNEQFF.